Listed here is a single TCR beta chain. The V gene lost 1 base and the J gene lost 2 bases, with 8 bases spanning the gap. Germline lookup yields CDR1 SEHNR and CDR2 FQNEAQ (reference sequence). The CDR3 extends over 15 amino acids. Original processing notes: Reference gene primer amplification gave estimated nucleated cell counts. TCRdb keeps only in-frame clones here, not all; method: immunoSEQ multiplex PCR. The V and J calls and clone size were taken over from that table, and D and trimming were inferred from the DNA. The sample lists tens of thousands of clones, about 82% seen once, with 15% to 20% in the top ten. This entry is derived from a study of blood T cell repertoires in COVID-19. Across the study: COVID-19 samples from acute and convalescent phases originated in the United States, Italy and Spain. T cells, B-cell-depleted T cells, or PBMCs provided the cDNA or gDNA that served as material.

The clonotype originates from a woman aged 55-75 years with acute or convalescent COVID-19. The sequenced material came from peripheral blood. V is TRBV7-9 and J is TRBJ2-2; D gene uncertain. This chain's CDR3 is CASSLVGRNTGELFF. CDR3 DNA: TGTGCCAGCAGCTTAGTTGGCAGAAACACCGGGGAGCTGTTTTTT. Complete variable domain (other parts from reference TRBV7-9 and TRBJ2-2): DTGVSQNPRHKITKRGQNVTFRCDPISEHNRLYWYRQTLGQGPEFLTYFQNEAQLEKSRLLSDRFSAERPKGSFSTLEIQRTEQGDSAMYLCASSLVGRNTGELFFGEGSRLTVL.